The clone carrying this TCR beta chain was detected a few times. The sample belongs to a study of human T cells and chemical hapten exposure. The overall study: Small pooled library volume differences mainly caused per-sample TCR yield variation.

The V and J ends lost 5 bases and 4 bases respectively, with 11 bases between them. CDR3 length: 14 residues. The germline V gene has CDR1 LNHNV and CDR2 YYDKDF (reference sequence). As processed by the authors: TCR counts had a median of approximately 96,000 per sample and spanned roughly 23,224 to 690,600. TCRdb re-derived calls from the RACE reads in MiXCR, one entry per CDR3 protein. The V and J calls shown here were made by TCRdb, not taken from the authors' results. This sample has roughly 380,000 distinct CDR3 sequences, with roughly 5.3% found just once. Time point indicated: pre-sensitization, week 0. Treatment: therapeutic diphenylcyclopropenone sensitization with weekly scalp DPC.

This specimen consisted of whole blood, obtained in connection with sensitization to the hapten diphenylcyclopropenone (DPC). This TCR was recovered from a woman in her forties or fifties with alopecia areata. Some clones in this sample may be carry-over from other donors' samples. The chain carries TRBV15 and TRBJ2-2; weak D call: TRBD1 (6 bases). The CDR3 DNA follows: TGTGCCACCAGCCGAACAGGGTTCACCGGGGAGCTGTTTTTT. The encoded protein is CATSRTGFTGELFF. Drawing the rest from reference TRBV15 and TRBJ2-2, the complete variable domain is DAMVIQNPRYQVTQFGKPVTLSCSQTLNHNVMYWYQQKSSQAPKLLFHYYDKDFNNEADTPDNFQSRRPNTSFCFLDIRSPGLGDTAMYLCATSRTGFTGELFFGEGSRLTVL.